The rows below give T cell receptor beta chains drawn from one sample of a study of siplizumab effects on memory and regulatory T cells. Generated by immunoSEQ multiplex PCR, the TCRdb table keeps only in-frame clones and is missing some. Of tens of thousands of clones listed, about 90% are singletons. The sequencing sample was made of naive CD4+ T cells sorted from blood. The receptors originated from a human donor in good health. The CDR3 runs from the conserved cysteine through the conserved F or W. D genes are given only for firm matches. A row's size may be missing; if present it is once, few, many or a size class.

j_call,d_call,clone_size,v_call,cdr3_aa,cdr3_nt
TRBJ2-2,TRBD1,.,TRBV2,CASSDRGQTGELFF,TGTGCCAGCAGCGACAGGGGACAAACCGGGGAGCTGTTTTTT
TRBJ2-5,TRBD1,.,TRBV29-1,CSVPDRVQETQYF,TGCAGCGTCCCGGACAGGGTCCAAGAGACCCAGTACTTC
TRBJ2-1,.,.,TRBV11-3,CASSSGPYNEQFF,TGTGCCAGCAGCTCGGGACCTTACAATGAGCAGTTCTTC
TRBJ2-3,.,.,TRBV30,CAWSSKGLVTDTQYF,TGTGCCTGGAGTAGTAAGGGGTTGGTCACAGATACGCAGTATTTT
TRBJ2-7,TRBD1,.,TRBV6-6,CASSMNRDRGYEQYF,TGTGCCAGCAGTATGAACCGGGACAGAGGCTACGAGCAGTACTTC
TRBJ1-5,TRBD1,few,TRBV27,CASSSTMTGSNQPQHF,TGTGCCAGCAGTTCCACGATGACAGGGAGCAATCAGCCCCAGCATTTT
TRBJ2-2,TRBD2,.,TRBV19,CASSILAGVNTGELFF,TGTGCCAGTAGTATACTAGCGGGGGTTAACACCGGGGAGCTGTTTTTT
TRBJ2-5,TRBD1,.,TRBV2,CASSLDRGQDETQYF,TGTGCCAGCAGCCTGGACCGTGGACAGGACGAGACCCAGTACTTC
TRBJ2-1,.,.,TRBV5-8,CASSLHGISYNEQFF,TGTGCCAGCAGCTTGCACGGAATATCCTACAATGAGCAGTTCTTC
TRBJ2-5,.,.,TRBV4-1,CASSQRTLFQETQYF,TGCGCCAGCAGCCAACGGACACTATTCCAAGAGACCCAGTACTTC
TRBJ1-1,.,.,TRBV6-6,CASSMPGHSYTEAFF,TGTGCCAGCAGCATGCCGGGACACTCATACACTGAAGCTTTCTTT
TRBJ1-2,.,.,TRBV6-5,CASSRDPNYGYTF,TGTGCCAGCAGCCGAGACCCTAACTATGGCTACACCTTC
TRBJ1-1,.,.,TRBV6-6,CASSDRHSPNTEAFF,TGTGCCAGCAGTGACAGGCATTCCCCGAACACTGAAGCTTTCTTT
TRBJ1-5,.,.,TRBV27,CASSFDMTGGNQPQHF,TGTGCCAGCAGTTTCGATATGACAGGAGGAAATCAGCCCCAGCATTTT
TRBJ2-2,TRBD2,.,TRBV7-8,CASSLGLAGGTGELFF,TGTGCCAGCAGCTTAGGTCTAGCGGGAGGGACCGGGGAGCTGTTTTTT
TRBJ2-5,.,.,TRBV2,CASVSRAETQYF,TGTGCCAGCGTCTCCAGGGCGGAGACCCAGTACTTC
TRBJ2-1,TRBD2,.,TRBV18,CASSPEGLAGGLYNEQFF,TGTGCCAGCTCACCAGAGGGACTAGCGGGCGGATTGTACAATGAGCAGTTCTTC
TRBJ2-7,.,.,TRBV10-3,CATGLGPSEQYF,TGTGCCACCGGCCTTGGGCCCTCCGAGCAGTACTTC
TRBJ2-3,.,.,TRBV6-1,CASTPRRAYTQYF,TGTGCCAGCACCCCCCGGCGGGCTTATACGCAGTATTTT
TRBJ2-7,TRBD1,few,TRBV7-3,CASSSGPGQGGEQYF,TGTGCCAGCAGCTCCGGACCGGGACAGGGAGGCGAGCAGTACTTC
TRBJ2-1,.,.,TRBV14,CASSQEQGSYNEQFF,TGTGCCAGCAGCCAAGAGCAGGGCTCCTACAATGAGCAGTTCTTC
TRBJ1-3,.,.,TRBV7-2,CASSTSGSSGNTIYF,TGTGCCAGCAGCACTTCAGGGTCCTCTGGAAACACCATATATTTT
TRBJ2-7,.,.,TRBV5-6,CASSLTVSSYEQYF,TGTGCCAGCAGCTTGACGGTTAGCTCCTACGAGCAGTACTTC
TRBJ1-2,.,.,TRBV30,CAWSVGRVEGYTF,TGTGCCTGGAGTGTGGGGAGGGTTGAAGGCTACACCTTC
TRBJ1-2,TRBD1,.,TRBV9,CASSPGTGYGYTF,TGTGCCAGCAGCCCGGGGACAGGGTATGGCTACACCTTC
TRBJ2-1,TRBD1,.,TRBV4-1,CASSRTGGTNINEQFF,TGCGCCAGCAGCCGCACAGGGGGCACCAATATCAATGAGCAGTTCTTC
TRBJ1-2,.,.,TRBV11-2,CASSLEGVGYTF,TGTGCCAGCAGCTTAGAAGGGGTCGGCTACACCTTC
TRBJ2-1,TRBD2,.,TRBV4-2,CASSHIGGLAFRNEQFF,TGTGCCAGCAGCCATATAGGAGGACTAGCGTTTAGGAATGAGCAGTTCTTC
TRBJ1-6,.,.,TRBV6-5,CASSYSRGDNSPLHF,TGTGCCAGCAGTTACTCTAGAGGGGATAATTCACCCCTCCACTTT
TRBJ2-3,.,.,TRBV7-7,CASSQQGSDTDTQYF,TGTGCTAGCAGCCAACAGGGCTCCGACACAGATACGCAGTATTTT
TRBJ1-3,.,.,TRBV7-2,CASSFSPSGNTIYF,TGTGCCAGCAGCTTCAGTCCTTCTGGAAACACCATATATTTT
TRBJ2-1,TRBD2,.,TRBV15,CATSRGYGGGPGEQFF,TGTGCCACCAGCAGAGGCTATGGGGGAGGGCCTGGAGAGCAGTTCTTC
TRBJ2-5,.,.,TRBV7-9,CASSFGQVETQYF,TGTGCCAGCAGCTTCGGTCAGGTGGAGACCCAGTACTTC
TRBJ1-1,TRBD1,.,TRBV18,CASSPPDRVEAFF,TGTGCCAGCTCACCACCGGACAGGGTTGAAGCTTTCTTT
TRBJ2-5,TRBD2,.,TRBV23-1,CASSHQTTSGRTETQYF,TGCGCCAGCAGTCATCAAACGACTAGCGGGAGGACGGAGACCCAGTACTTC
TRBJ2-1,TRBD2,.,TRBV7-9,CASSLGLALPNEQFF,TGTGCCAGCAGCTTAGGACTAGCCCTACCAAATGAGCAGTTCTTC
TRBJ1-4,TRBD1,.,TRBV2,CASSRDRGSTNEKLFF,TGTGCCAGCAGTCGGGACAGGGGGTCGACTAATGAAAAACTGTTTTTT
TRBJ2-7,.,.,TRBV6-5,CASTLDSGTYEQYF,TGTGCCAGCACCTTAGACAGTGGAACCTACGAGCAGTACTTC
TRBJ2-7,TRBD2,.,TRBV6-5,CASSYSGSYEQYF,TGTGCCAGCAGTTACAGCGGGAGTTACGAGCAGTACTTC
TRBJ2-1,.,.,TRBV7-2,CASSTFGGNEQFF,TGTGCCAGCAGCACCTTCGGGGGCAATGAGCAGTTCTTC
TRBJ1-4,.,.,TRBV18,CASSPGAANEKLFF,TGTGCCAGCTCACCAGGGGCGGCTAATGAAAAACTGTTTTTT
TRBJ1-1,.,.,TRBV29-1,CSVVRLGLNTEAFF,TGCAGCGTTGTGAGGCTGGGTCTGAACACTGAAGCTTTCTTT
TRBJ2-2,TRBD2,.,TRBV7-9,CASSLALLAGGYSTGELFF,TGTGCCAGCAGCTTAGCCCTGCTAGCGGGGGGTTATTCGACCGGGGAGCTGTTTTTT
TRBJ2-1,TRBD2,.,TRBV6-5,CASRLAGGAYNEQFF,TGTGCCAGCAGGCTAGCGGGAGGCGCCTACAATGAGCAGTTCTTC